The 8 T cell receptor beta chains listed next were all sequenced from one sample in a study of blood T cell repertoires in COVID-19. Some clones are missing from TCRdb's copy, which holds only in-frame ones; the method was immunoSEQ multiplex PCR. The table records about 330,000 clones, about 90% of them present only once. The sample consisted of PBMCs or T cells enriched from blood (not recorded which). These receptors all stem from a woman aged 25 to 39 who had recovered from COVID-19.

The J gene is TRBJ2-3, the V gene TRBV2; TRBD1 is a possible D gene (5 bases). The CDR3 runs 12 residues. Trimming removed 6 bases from V and 4 bases from J, with 8 bases in between. Germline CDR1 reads SNHLY; CDR2 reads FYNNEI. Here the CDR3 DNA reads TGTGCCAGCAGATCAGGGCCAGATACGCAGTATTTT. Its protein product is CASRSGPDTQYF.

The chain employs TRBV3-1 (or the pseudogene TRBV3-2) and TRBJ2-3, with D hard to call. The CDR3 totals 16 residues. V was trimmed by 1 base and J by 0 bases, leaving 11 bases between them. CDR1 is LGHDT and CDR2 is YNNKEL in the germline V gene (reference sequence). Here the CDR3 reads CASSQGIVGSTDTQYF. The CDR3 DNA reads TGTGCCAGCAGCCAAGGTATCGTGGGCAGCACAGATACGCAGTATTTT.

The chain uses TRBV14 and TRBJ2-1, with D tentatively TRBD2 (5 bases). CDR1 is SGHDN, CDR2 FVKESK, per germline. The V end lost 4 bases, the J end lost 4 bases, and 14 bases lay between the germline ends. The CDR3 spans 15 residues. CDR3 DNA sequence: TGTGCCAGCAGCCCTCTAGCCCTGCCGTACAATGAGCAGTTCTTC. Protein product: CASSPLALPYNEQFF. Full variable domain (missing parts from reference TRBV14 and TRBJ2-1): EAGVTQFPSHSVIEKGQTVTLRCDPISGHDNLYWYRRVMGKEIKFLLHFVKESKQDESGMPNNRFLAERTGGTYSTLKVQPAELEDSGVYFCASSPLALPYNEQFFGPGTRLTVL.

The gene calls are TRBV5-4 and TRBJ2-1; D is perhaps TRBD1 (5 bases). Per germline, CDR1 SGHNT and CDR2 YYREEE (reference sequence). V lost 2 bases and J lost 4, with 13 bases in between. The CDR3 contains 15 residues. In nucleotides, the CDR3 is TGTGCCAGCAGCTTAGAAGGGGTCCGTTACAATGAGCAGTTCTTC. Translating it yields CASSLEGVRYNEQFF. The variable domain in full, completed from reference TRBV5-4 and TRBJ2-1, reads ETGVTQSPTHLIKTRGQQVTLRCSSQSGHNTVSWYQQALGQGPQFIFQYYREEENGRGNFPPRFSGLQFPNYSSELNVNALELDDSALYLCASSLEGVRYNEQFFGPGTRLTVL.

V is TRBV2 and J is TRBJ2-7; 11 positions agree with TRBD2. The CDR3 sequence is 19 residues long. The trim removed 0 bases at V and 3 bases at J, leaving 13 bases unmatched. From germline, CDR1 is SNHLY and CDR2 FYNNEI. The CDR3, as DNA: TGTGCCAGCAGTGAAGCGCTTCGAGCCCCTAGCGGGGGGCGCTACGAGCAGTACTTC. It yields the protein CASSEALRAPSGGRYEQYF.

The genes are TRBV24-1 and TRBJ2-3; D unclear. The CDR3 length is 15 residues. Germline V gives CDR1 KGHDR, CDR2 SFDVKD. Trimming took 6 bases from V and 0 from J, leaving 12 bases between them. DNA of the CDR3: TGTGCCACCAGTTACGGCGGCTCTAGCACAGATACGCAGTATTTT. It is translated as CATSYGGSSTDTQYF.

This clone has only one observation. The J gene is TRBJ1-4, the V gene TRBV5-1; 8 positions match TRBD1. The CDR3 covers 14 residues. Germline-derived CDR1 and CDR2 are SGHRS and YFSETQ. V gave up 4 bases and J gave up 5 bases; unmatched junction bases: 4. The CDR3 is CASSPGQVNEKLFF. As DNA, the CDR3 is TGCGCCAGCAGCCCGGGACAGGTGAATGAAAAACTGTTTTTT. The full variable domain, completed using reference TRBV5-1 and TRBJ1-4, is KAGVTQTPRYLIKTRGQQVTLSCSPISGHRSVSWYQQTPGQGLQFLFEYFSETQRNKGNFPGRFSGRQFSNSRSEMNVSTLELGDSALYLCASSPGQVNEKLFFGSGTQLSVL.

The V call is TRBV14, the J call TRBJ1-1; no clear D. Trimming removed 0 bases from V and 0 bases from J, with 17 bases in between. The germline CDR1 and CDR2 sequences are SGHDN and FVKESK. The length of the CDR3 is 18 residues. The CDR3 reads CASSQDPRGVGMNTEAFF. DNA of the CDR3: TGTGCCAGCAGCCAAGATCCCCGGGGAGTCGGGATGAACACTGAAGCTTTCTTT.